The next 27 T cell receptor beta chains were all read from a single sample in a study of blood T cell repertoires in COVID-19. Libraries were prepared by immunoSEQ multiplex PCR; TCRdb keeps only in-frame clonotypes and omits some of them. This table holds 60,000 to 80,000 clones, around 80% found once. The sequenced sample was peripheral blood. The receptor source for this set is a man aged 45-60 years with COVID-19, enrolled during active disease.

The chain carries TRBV7-2 and TRBJ2-5; D is undetermined. This CDR3 has 13 residues. With 3 bases removed from V and 9 bases from J, the gap between germline ends came to 14 bases. Germline V gene data show CDR1 as SGHTA and CDR2 as FQGNSA. The CDR3 region has the DNA TGTGCCAGCAGCTTGCGGCGGATTGAGGCCCAGTACTTC. Translation: CASSLRRIEAQYF.

This clone was detected only a few times. This sequence joins TRBV3-1 (or the pseudogene TRBV3-2) and TRBJ2-7; 7 bases are a match to TRBD1. The junction had 10 bases not matched to a gene; V was cut back by 8 bases and J by 6 bases. Germline loops: CDR1 LGHDT, CDR2 YNNKEL (reference sequence). The CDR3 is 13 amino acids. The DNA for the CDR3 is TGTGCCAGCCAACAGGGGCGAAAGTGCGAGCAGTACTTC. This codes for CASQQGRKCEQYF.

The chain links TRBV15 to TRBJ1-1; a weak D match, TRBD1 (5 bases). Deletions cut 2 bases from V and 2 bases from J, with 12 bases between. The germline V gene encodes CDR1 LNHNV and CDR2 YYDKDF (reference sequence). The CDR3 contains 15 residues. CDR3 protein: CATSRPGLKNTEAFF. The CDR3, as DNA: TGTGCCACCAGCAGACCGGGACTGAAAAACACTGAAGCTTTCTTT.

The chain combines TRBV6-5 with TRBJ1-5; unclear D gene. Trimming left V 6 bases short and J 4 bases short, with 10 bases between. From germline, CDR1 is MNHEY and CDR2 SVGAGI. The CDR3 spans 13 residues. The CDR3 loop reads CASRARENQPQHF. CDR3 DNA sequence: TGTGCCAGCAGGGCTAGGGAGAATCAGCCCCAGCATTTT.

The gene calls are TRBV21-1 and TRBJ2-1; the table calls TRBD2, which could not be checked here. TRBV21-1 is termed a pseudogene. The CDR3 has 15 amino acids. CDR3 amino acids: CAAPAVLHQRYEQFF. The CDR3 nucleotides are TGTGCCGCCCCAGCCGTTTTACATCAGCGCTATGAGCAGTTCTTC.

This clone appeared once. The rearrangement links TRBV7-9 to TRBJ1-3; 10 nucleotides line up with TRBD1. Germline CDR1 reads SEHNR; CDR2 reads FQNEAQ (reference sequence). J was trimmed by 7 bases and V by 3 bases; bases with no gene match: 6. The CDR3 runs 15 residues. CDR3 sequence (DNA): TGTGCCAGCAGCTTCAATTCGGGACAGGGGAACACCATATATTTT. This sequence encodes CASSFNSGQGNTIYF.

The V and J genes are TRBV2 and TRBJ1-5; TRBD1 aligns across 8 bases. J lost 5 bases, V lost 8 bases, and 8 bases had no gene match. The CDR3 runs to 14 residues. Germline V gives CDR1 SNHLY, CDR2 FYNNEI. In DNA form, the CDR3 reads TGTGCCAGCTCTACAGGGGGTGGTTATCAGCCCCAGCATTTT. Translation gives CASSTGGGYQPQHF.

The CDR3 region is CASKELGDRVWDSPLHF. DNA of the CDR3: TGTGCCAGCAAGGAGCTAGGGGACAGGGTGTGGGATTCACCCCTCCACTTT. This chain joins TRBV9 and TRBJ1-6, with TRBD1 identical over 9 bases. V lost 6 bases, J lost 8 bases, and 15 bases stayed unmatched. The CDR3 is 17 residues long. In germline, CDR1 is SGDLS, CDR2 YYNGEE. Full variable domain (remainder filled in from reference TRBV9 and TRBJ1-6): DSGVTQTPKHLITATGQRVTLRCSPRSGDLSVYWYQQSLDQGLQFLIQYYNGEERAKGNILERFSAQQFPDLHSELNLSSLELGDSALYFCASKELGDRVWDSPLHFGNGTRLTVT.

This rearrangement joins TRBV24-1 to TRBJ1-5; D may be TRBD1 (5 bases). This CDR3 spans 16 amino acids. The germline gives CDR1 KGHDR, CDR2 SFDVKD. V was trimmed by 4 bases and J by 0 bases, leaving 12 bases between them. The CDR3 loop is CATSEAGRNSNQPQHF. The CDR3 nucleotides are TGTGCCACCAGTGAAGCGGGACGGAATAGCAATCAGCCCCAGCATTTT.

This rearrangement joins TRBV19 to TRBJ2-2; 9 bases align to TRBD2. J gave up 1 base and V 3 bases, and 6 bases lay outside the gene matches. The length of the CDR3 is 17 residues. Germline loops: CDR1 LNHDA, CDR2 SQIVND (reference sequence). This chain's CDR3 is CASSMGLAAMNTGELFF. The CDR3 bases are TGTGCCAGTAGTATGGGACTAGCCGCGATGAACACCGGGGAGCTGTTTTTT.

In regard to this clone: At one of its ends the junction is not consistent with the germline gene, which may arise from a read error. Additional DNA sequences in this sample encode the identical CDR3. This chain links TRBV3-1 (or the pseudogene TRBV3-2) with TRBJ2-2, with a possible D match to TRBD1 (6 bases). This CDR3 has 14 amino acids. From germline, CDR1 is LGHDT and CDR2 YNNKEL (reference sequence). CDR3 nucleotide sequence: TGTGCCAGCAGCGTGGACAGAAACACCGGAGAGCTGTTTTTT. Protein product: CASSVDRNTGELFF.

This clone appeared a few times. The J gene is TRBJ2-4, the V gene TRBV30, with 7 nucleotides matching TRBD1. J was trimmed by 4 bases and V by 8 bases; bases with no gene match: 17. Germline loops: CDR1 GTSNPN, CDR2 SVGIG (reference sequence). The length of the CDR3 is 16 residues. The CDR3 reads CARRGGVGVSKNIQYF. The CDR3 DNA follows: TGTGCCCGTAGAGGGGGCGTGGGAGTATCTAAAAACATTCAGTACTTC.

This clone was seen just once. The chain combines TRBV6-5 with TRBJ1-5, with D possibly matching TRBD1 (5 bases). Germline lookup yields CDR1 MNHEY and CDR2 SVGAGI. Trimming removed 5 bases from V and 7 bases from J, with 12 bases in between. CDR3 length: 13 amino acids. CDR3 sequence (DNA): TGTGCCAGCAGTCAGGGCCCCGGGCAGCCCCAGCATTTT. Translating gives CASSQGPGQPQHF.

This chain connects TRBV19 to TRBJ1-3; D is ambiguous. CDR1 is LNHDA and CDR2 is SQIVND in the germline V gene (reference sequence). This CDR3 region has 17 residues. V was pared by 7 bases and J by 3 bases, with 22 bases between. The CDR3 loop reads CASTRRSTGRGGNTIYF. The CDR3 DNA follows: TGTGCCAGTACCCGCCGTAGTACCGGTAGAGGTGGAAACACCATATATTTT. Variable domain in full (rest from reference TRBV19 and TRBJ1-3): DGGITQSPKYLFRKEGQNVTLSCEQNLNHDAMYWYRQDPGQGLRLIYYSQIVNDFQKGDIAEGYSVSREKKESFPLTVTSAQKNPTAFYLCASTRRSTGRGGNTIYFGEGSWLTVV.

This clone was detected a few times. This chain links TRBV9 with TRBJ2-2, with 7 nucleotides matching TRBD1. The ends lost 0 bases at V and 0 bases at J; junction bases unmatched: 2. Germline V CDR1 and CDR2: SGDLS, YYNGEE. CDR3 length equals 16 residues. CDR3 bases: TGTGCCAGCAGCGTAGCGGGGACAGCGAACACCGGGGAGCTGTTTTTT. Translation gives CASSVAGTANTGELFF.

The chain couples TRBV7-3 to TRBJ2-1, with D uncertain. The CDR3 is made up of 13 amino acids. Deletions cut 6 bases from V and 7 bases from J, with 13 bases between. Germline V CDR1 and CDR2: SGHTA, FQGTGA. The CDR3 region is CASSVSGVNEQFF. The DNA of the CDR3 is TGTGCCAGCAGTGTAAGTGGAGTAAATGAGCAGTTCTTC.

The rearrangement links TRBV30 to TRBJ1-2; TRBD1 agrees at 9 bases. With 8 bases clipped from V and 0 bases from J, the junction kept 4 bases outside the gene matches. Germline CDR1 and CDR2: GTSNPN and SVGIG (reference sequence). This CDR3 has 13 residues. The CDR3 reads CAIDRGANYGYTF. DNA of the CDR3: TGTGCCATAGACAGGGGGGCTAACTATGGCTACACCTTC.

The CDR3 reads CASRGTGGTYEQYF. The DNA for the CDR3 is TGTGCCAGCAGGGGGACAGGGGGAACCTACGAGCAGTACTTC. V and J are TRBV27 and TRBJ2-7; TRBD1 agrees at 11 bases. CDR1 is MNHEY and CDR2 is SMNVEV in the germline V gene (reference sequence). This CDR3 region has 14 residues. The V gene end was trimmed by 6 bases and the J gene end by 2 bases; junction bases not matched to a gene: 3.

The chain has TRBV2 and TRBJ2-3; perhaps TRBD2 as D (5 bases). V lost 4 bases to trimming and J lost 0 bases, with 14 bases between them. Germline loops: CDR1 SNHLY, CDR2 FYNNEI. The CDR3 length is 16 residues. The CDR3 DNA reads as TGTGCCAGCAGTGGAGGGAAGTCCTCTAGCACAGATACGCAGTATTTT. Protein: CASSGGKSSSTDTQYF.

This chain uses TRBV9 with TRBJ2-1, with D possibly TRBD2 on 5 matching bases. CDR1 and CDR2 from the germline V gene are SGDLS and YYNGEE. The V gene lost 3 bases and the J gene lost 1 base, with 14 bases spanning the gap. This CDR3 is built from 16 residues. The DNA of the CDR3 is TGTGCCAGCAGCGGGCGGCGCCCGGGGTCCTACAATGAGCAGTTCTTC. This sequence encodes CASSGRRPGSYNEQFF.

V usage is TRBV30 and J usage is TRBJ1-2; D gene uncertain. There are 11 residues in the CDR3. The V and J ends lost 0 bases and 8 bases respectively, with 7 bases between them. Germline CDR1 is GTSNPN and CDR2 is SVGIG (reference sequence). This chain's CDR3 is CAWSVRGGYTF. The CDR3 coding sequence is TGTGCCTGGAGTGTACGGGGAGGCTACACCTTC. The full variable domain, its missing parts supplied by reference TRBV30 and TRBJ1-2, is SQTIHQWPATLVQPVGSPLSLECTVEGTSNPNLYWYRQAAGRGLQLLFYSVGIGQISSEVPQNLSASRPQDRQFILSSKKLLLSDSGFYLCAWSVRGGYTFGSGTRLTVV.

This chain links TRBV9 with TRBJ2-3; 9 bases are a match to TRBD2. V lost 4 bases to trimming and J lost 2 bases; unmatched junction nucleotides: 8. Looked up from germline, CDR1 is SGDLS and CDR2 is YYNGEE. The CDR3 is 16 residues long. The CDR3 sequence is CASSPLSSGNTDTQYF. As DNA, the CDR3 is TGTGCCAGCAGCCCCCTTTCTAGCGGGAACACAGATACGCAGTATTTT. The full variable domain, rest sourced from reference TRBV9 and TRBJ2-3, is DSGVTQTPKHLITATGQRVTLRCSPRSGDLSVYWYQQSLDQGLQFLIQYYNGEERAKGNILERFSAQQFPDLHSELNLSSLELGDSALYFCASSPLSSGNTDTQYFGPGTRLTVL.

The chain has TRBV3-1 (or the pseudogene TRBV3-2) and TRBJ1-5; D unclear. The germline gives CDR1 LGHDT, CDR2 YNNKEL (reference sequence). The ends were cut back, 0 bases at V and 7 bases at J, with 13 bases in the middle. CDR3 length equals 15 residues. The CDR3 here is CASSQDRGVGQPQHF. CDR3 in DNA: TGTGCCAGCAGCCAAGATCGAGGTGTCGGACAGCCCCAGCATTTT.

The chain links TRBV7-2 to TRBJ1-1, with D hard to call. The CDR3 has 13 amino acids. The V and J ends lost 3 bases and 4 bases respectively, with 9 bases between them. From germline, CDR1 is SGHTA and CDR2 FQGNSA. CDR3 sequence: CASSFREGTEAFF. The CDR3 DNA follows: TGTGCCAGCAGCTTTCGGGAGGGCACTGAAGCTTTCTTT. Using reference TRBV7-2 and TRBJ1-1 for the parts outside the CDR3, the full variable domain is GAGVSQSPSNKVTEKGKDVELRCDPISGHTALYWYRQSLGQGLEFLIYFQGNSAPDKSGLPSDRFSAERTGGSVSTLTIQRTQQEDSAVYLCASSFREGTEAFFGQGTRLTVV.

The V and J genes are TRBV6-2 or TRBV6-3 and TRBJ1-5, with a weak D call TRBD1 (5 bases). Between the trimmed V and J ends, which lost 6 bases and 3 bases, there was a span of 18 bases. Per germline, CDR1 MNHEY and CDR2 SVGEGT. This CDR3 contains 16 residues. The CDR3 sequence is CASSRGEFPFNQPQHF. In nucleotides, the CDR3 is TGTGCCAGCAGCCGGGGCGAGTTCCCCTTCAATCAGCCCCAGCATTTT.

The CDR3 here is CASSFLGQGYNEQFF. Written as DNA, the CDR3 is TGTGCCAGCAGCTTTTTGGGACAGGGCTACAATGAGCAGTTCTTC. The J gene is TRBJ2-1, the V gene TRBV7-9; 9 nucleotides align to TRBD1. CDR3 length: 15 residues. V lost 3 bases, J lost 3 bases, and 3 bases stayed unmatched. Germline V lookup: CDR1 SEHNR, CDR2 FQNEAQ (reference sequence).

This chain connects TRBV2 to TRBJ1-2; 10 bases are shared with TRBD1. With 1 base clipped from V and 4 bases from J, the junction kept 9 bases outside the gene matches. CDR3 size: 17 residues. From germline, CDR1 is SNHLY and CDR2 FYNNEI. CDR3 loop: CASSEGGTGVERYGYTF. CDR3 sequence (DNA): TGTGCCAGCAGTGAAGGGGGGACAGGGGTTGAGCGCTATGGCTACACCTTC.